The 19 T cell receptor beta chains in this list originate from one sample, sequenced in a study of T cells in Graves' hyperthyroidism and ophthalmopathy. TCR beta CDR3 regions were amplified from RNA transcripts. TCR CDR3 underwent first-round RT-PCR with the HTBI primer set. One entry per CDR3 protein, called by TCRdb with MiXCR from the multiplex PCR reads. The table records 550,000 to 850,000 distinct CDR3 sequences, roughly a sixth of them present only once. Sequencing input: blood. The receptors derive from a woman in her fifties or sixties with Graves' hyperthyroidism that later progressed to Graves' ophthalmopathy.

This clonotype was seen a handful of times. CDR3 nucleotides: TGTGCCAGCAGCTTCCCGGCGTCTTTAAACGGAGAGACCCAGTACTTC. Translated: CASSFPASLNGETQYF. V and J are TRBV7-9 and TRBJ2-5; no definite D call. The CDR3 has 16 residues. Trimming took off 3 bases at V and 4 bases at J, with 18 bases between the two ends. Germline loops: CDR1 SEHNR, CDR2 FQNEAQ (reference sequence).

CDR3 region: CASSLGPLQEAFF. CDR3 bases: TGTGCCAGCAGCTTAGGCCCCCTGCAAGAAGCTTTCTTT. This rearrangement joins TRBV11-2 to TRBJ1-1; D call uncertain. Germline V gene lookup returns CDR1 SGHAT and CDR2 FQNNGV. The CDR3 has 13 residues. V lost 1 base to trimming and J lost 8 bases, with 11 bases between them.

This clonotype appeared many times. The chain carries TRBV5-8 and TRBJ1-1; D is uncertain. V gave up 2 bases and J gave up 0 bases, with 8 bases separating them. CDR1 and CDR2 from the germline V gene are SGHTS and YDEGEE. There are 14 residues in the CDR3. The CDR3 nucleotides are TGTGCCAGCAGCTTAGAGCTTCTGAACACTGAAGCTTTCTTT. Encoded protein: CASSLELLNTEAFF.

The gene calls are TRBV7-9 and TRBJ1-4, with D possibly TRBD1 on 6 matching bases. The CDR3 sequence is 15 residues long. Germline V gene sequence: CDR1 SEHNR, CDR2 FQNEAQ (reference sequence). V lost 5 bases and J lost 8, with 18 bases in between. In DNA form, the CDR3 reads TGTGCCAGCAGCCCCCGGGCAGAAGGGGGGGAAAAACTGTTTTTT. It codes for CASSPRAEGGEKLFF. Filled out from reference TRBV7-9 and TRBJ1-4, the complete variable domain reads DTGVSQNPRHKITKRGQNVTFRCDPISEHNRLYWYRQTLGQGPEFLTYFQNEAQLEKSRLLSDRFSAERPKGSFSTLEIQRTEQGDSAMYLCASSPRAEGGEKLFFGSGTQLSVL.

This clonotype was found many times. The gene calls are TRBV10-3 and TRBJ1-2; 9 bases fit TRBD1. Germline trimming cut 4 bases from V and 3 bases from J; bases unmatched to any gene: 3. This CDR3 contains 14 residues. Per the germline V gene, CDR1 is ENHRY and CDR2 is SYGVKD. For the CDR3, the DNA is TGTGCCATCAGTGCGGGACAGGGCGACTATGGCTACACCTTC. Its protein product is CAISAGQGDYGYTF.

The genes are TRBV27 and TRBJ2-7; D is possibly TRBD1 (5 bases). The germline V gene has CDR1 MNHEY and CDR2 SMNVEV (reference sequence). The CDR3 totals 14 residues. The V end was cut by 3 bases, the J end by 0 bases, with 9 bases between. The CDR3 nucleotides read TGTGCCAGCAGTTTGACAGCGAACTCCTACGAGCAGTACTTC. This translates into CASSLTANSYEQYF.

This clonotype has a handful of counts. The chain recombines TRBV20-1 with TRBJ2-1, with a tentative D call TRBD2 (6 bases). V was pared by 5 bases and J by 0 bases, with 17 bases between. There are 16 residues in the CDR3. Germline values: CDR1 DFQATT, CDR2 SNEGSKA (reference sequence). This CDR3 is CSAHRTNGGSYNEQFF. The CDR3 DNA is TGCAGTGCTCACAGGACTAACGGAGGCTCCTACAATGAGCAGTTCTTC.

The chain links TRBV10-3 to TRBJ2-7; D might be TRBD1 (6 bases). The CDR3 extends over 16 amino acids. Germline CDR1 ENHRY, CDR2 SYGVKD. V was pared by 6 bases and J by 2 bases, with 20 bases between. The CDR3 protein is CAISTLGQGIPYEQYF. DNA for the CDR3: TGTGCCATCAGCACCCTTGGGCAGGGGATTCCCTACGAGCAGTACTTC.

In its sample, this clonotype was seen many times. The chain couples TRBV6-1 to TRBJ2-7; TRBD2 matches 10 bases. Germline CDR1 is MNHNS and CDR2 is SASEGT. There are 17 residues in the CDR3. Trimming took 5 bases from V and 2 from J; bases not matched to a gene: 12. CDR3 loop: CASSSASHSGGTYEQYF. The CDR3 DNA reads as TGTGCCAGCAGTTCCGCCTCCCATAGCGGGGGGACCTACGAGCAGTACTTC.

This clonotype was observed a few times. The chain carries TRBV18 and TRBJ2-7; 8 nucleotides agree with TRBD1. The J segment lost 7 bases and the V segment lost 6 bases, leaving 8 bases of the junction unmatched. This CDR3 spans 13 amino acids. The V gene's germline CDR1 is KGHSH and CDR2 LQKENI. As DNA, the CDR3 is TGTGCCAGCTCGGCTCAACACAGGGGGGAGCAGTACTTC. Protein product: CASSAQHRGEQYF.

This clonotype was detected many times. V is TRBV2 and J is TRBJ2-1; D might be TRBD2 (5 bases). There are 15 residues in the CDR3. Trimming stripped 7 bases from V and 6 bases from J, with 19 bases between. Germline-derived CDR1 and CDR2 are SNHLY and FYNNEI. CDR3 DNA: TGTGCCAGCAACGACGGTCCCGGAGGCTCCAATGAGCAGTTCTTC. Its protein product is CASNDGPGGSNEQFF.

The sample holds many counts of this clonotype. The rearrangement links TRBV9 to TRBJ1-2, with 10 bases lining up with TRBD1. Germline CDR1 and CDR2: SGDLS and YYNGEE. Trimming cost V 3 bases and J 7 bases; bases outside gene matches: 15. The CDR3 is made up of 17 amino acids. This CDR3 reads CASSASAGQGLRFGYTF. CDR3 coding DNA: TGTGCCAGCAGCGCGTCTGCGGGACAGGGGCTACGTTTTGGCTACACCTTC.

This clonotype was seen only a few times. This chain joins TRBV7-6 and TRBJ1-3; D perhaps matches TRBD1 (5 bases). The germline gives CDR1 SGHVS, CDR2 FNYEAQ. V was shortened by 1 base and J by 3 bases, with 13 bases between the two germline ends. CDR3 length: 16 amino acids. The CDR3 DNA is TGTGCCAGCAGCTTAGGTACAGGCCAGGTTGGAAACACCATATATTTT. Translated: CASSLGTGQVGNTIYF.

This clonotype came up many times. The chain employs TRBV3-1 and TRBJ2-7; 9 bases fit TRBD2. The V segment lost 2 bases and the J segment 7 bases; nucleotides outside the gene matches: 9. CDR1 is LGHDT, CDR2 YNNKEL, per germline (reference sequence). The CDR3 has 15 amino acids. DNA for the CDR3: TGTGCCAGCAGCCAATTCGGCGGGGGGGCAGGGGAGCAGTACTTC. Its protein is CASSQFGGGAGEQYF.

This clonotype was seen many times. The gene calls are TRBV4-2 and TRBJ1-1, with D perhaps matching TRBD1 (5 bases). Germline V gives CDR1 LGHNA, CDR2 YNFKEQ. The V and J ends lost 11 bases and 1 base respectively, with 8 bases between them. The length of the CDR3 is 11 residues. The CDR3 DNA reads TGTGCCGCTGGGGGGAACACTGAAGCTTTCTTT. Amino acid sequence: CAAGGNTEAFF.

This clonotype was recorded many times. The CDR3 nucleotides read TGTGCCAGCAGCTCCGCGCTTATTCAGTACTTC. It codes for CASSSALIQYF. The chain recombines TRBV7-2 with TRBJ2-4, with unresolved D. Germline V gene data show CDR1 as SGHTA and CDR2 as FQGNSA. Trimming took off 4 bases at V and 10 bases at J, with 8 bases between the two ends. The CDR3 is 11 amino acids.

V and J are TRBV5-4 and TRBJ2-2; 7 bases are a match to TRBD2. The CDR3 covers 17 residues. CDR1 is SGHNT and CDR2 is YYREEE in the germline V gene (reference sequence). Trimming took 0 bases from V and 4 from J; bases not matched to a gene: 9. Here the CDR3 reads CASSLGLAKPVTGELFF. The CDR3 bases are TGTGCCAGCAGCTTGGGACTAGCTAAACCGGTCACCGGGGAGCTGTTTTTT.

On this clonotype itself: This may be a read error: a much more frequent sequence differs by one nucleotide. For the CDR3, the DNA is TGCAGTGCTCCGCGGTTGTCCTCCCACAATGAGCAGTTCTTC. As protein: CSAPRLSSHNEQFF. The J gene is TRBJ2-1, the V gene TRBV20-1; D unclear. The germline CDR1 and CDR2 sequences are DFQATT and SNEGSKA (reference sequence). There are 14 residues in the CDR3.

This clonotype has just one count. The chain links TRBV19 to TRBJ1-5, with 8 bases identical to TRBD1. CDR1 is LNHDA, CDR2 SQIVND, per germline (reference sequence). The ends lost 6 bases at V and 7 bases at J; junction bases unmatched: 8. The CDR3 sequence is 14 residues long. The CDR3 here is CASRSDRDGQPQHF. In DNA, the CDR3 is TGTGCCAGTAGGTCGGACAGGGACGGGCAGCCCCAGCATTTT.